This T cell receptor (beta chain) was observed in a study of T cells after yellow fever vaccination. Study background: Preparation used SMART-Seq v4 Ultra Low Input for the low-cell-number fractions. Study-level points and caveats: The booster response re-showed most primary clones: more than 95% CD4, 88% CD8. A faster peak, day 5 versus 15, was reached by the weaker secondary response.

They built TCR cDNA with 5'RACE template switching, a step that put in a universal primer site and UMIs. TCRdb ran MiXCR on the 5' RACE reads and lists one entry per CDR3 protein. The repertoire holds under 250,000 distinct CDR3 sequences, with around 3.1% as singletons. This clonotype was seen ten or more times. The antigen is unknown. This sequence was found in a man aged 18 to 29 who received the YFV17D yellow fever vaccine. This material consisted of CD4+ T cells sorted from PBMCs, taken 10 days after the yellow fever booster vaccination.

CDR3 sequence: CSVASPTGELFF. DNA for the CDR3: TGCAGTGTCGCTAGCCCCACCGGGGAGCTGTTTTTT. The rearrangement links TRBV20-1 to TRBJ2-2; D is perhaps TRBD2 (5 bases). The V end lost 7 bases, the J end lost 4 bases, and 10 bases lay between the germline ends. CDR3 length: 12 residues. The germline V gene encodes CDR1 DFQATT and CDR2 SNEGSKA (reference sequence).